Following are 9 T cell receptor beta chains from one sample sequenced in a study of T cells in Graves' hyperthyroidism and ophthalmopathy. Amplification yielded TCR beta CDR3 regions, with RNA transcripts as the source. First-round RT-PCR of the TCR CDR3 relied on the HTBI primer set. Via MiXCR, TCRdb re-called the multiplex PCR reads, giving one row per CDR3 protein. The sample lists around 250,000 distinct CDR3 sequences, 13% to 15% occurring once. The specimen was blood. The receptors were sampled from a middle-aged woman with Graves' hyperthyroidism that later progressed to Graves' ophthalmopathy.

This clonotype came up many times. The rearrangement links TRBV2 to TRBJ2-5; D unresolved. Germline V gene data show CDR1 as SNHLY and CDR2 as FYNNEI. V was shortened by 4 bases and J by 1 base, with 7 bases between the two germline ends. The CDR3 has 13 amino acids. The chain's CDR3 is CASSGLPQETQYF. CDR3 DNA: TGTGCCAGCAGTGGATTGCCCCAAGAGACCCAGTACTTC.

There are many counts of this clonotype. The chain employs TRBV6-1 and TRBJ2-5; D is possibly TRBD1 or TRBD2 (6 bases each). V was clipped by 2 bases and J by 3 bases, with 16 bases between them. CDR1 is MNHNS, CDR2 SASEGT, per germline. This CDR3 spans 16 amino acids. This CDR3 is CASSESRGRSKETQYF. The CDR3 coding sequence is TGTGCCAGCAGTGAAAGCCGGGGGCGAAGCAAAGAGACCCAGTACTTC.

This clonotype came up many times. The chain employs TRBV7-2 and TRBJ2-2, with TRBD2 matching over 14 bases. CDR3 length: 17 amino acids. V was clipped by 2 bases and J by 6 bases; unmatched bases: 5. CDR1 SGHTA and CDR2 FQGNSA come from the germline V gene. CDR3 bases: TGTGCCAGCAGCTTACCGGGACTAGCGGGAGATCCCGGGGAGCTGTTTTTT. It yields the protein CASSLPGLAGDPGELFF.

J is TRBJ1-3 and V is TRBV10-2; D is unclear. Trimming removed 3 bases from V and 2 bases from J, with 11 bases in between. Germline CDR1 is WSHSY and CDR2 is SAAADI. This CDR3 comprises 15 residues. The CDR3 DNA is TGCGCCAGCAGTGAAGGGAGTACCACTGGAAACACCATATATTTT. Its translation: CASSEGSTTGNTIYF.

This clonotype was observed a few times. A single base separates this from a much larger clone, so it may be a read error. The CDR3, as DNA: TGTGCCAGCAGCTCAAGACCGTCCTCCTACAATGAGCAGTTCTTC. It specifies CASSSRPSSYNEQFF. This sequence joins TRBV5-6 and TRBJ2-1; no firm D call. Trimming removed 3 bases at V and 0 bases at J, with 10 bases between. The CDR3 length is 15 residues. CDR1 and CDR2 (germline): SGHDT, YYEEEE.

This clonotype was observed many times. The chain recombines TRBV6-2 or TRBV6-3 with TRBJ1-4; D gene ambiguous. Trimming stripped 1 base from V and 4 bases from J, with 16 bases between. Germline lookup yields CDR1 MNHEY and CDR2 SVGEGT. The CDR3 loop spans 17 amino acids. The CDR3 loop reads CASSYYGRTQYNEKLFF. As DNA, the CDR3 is TGTGCCAGCAGTTACTACGGAAGGACGCAATATAATGAAAAACTGTTTTTT.

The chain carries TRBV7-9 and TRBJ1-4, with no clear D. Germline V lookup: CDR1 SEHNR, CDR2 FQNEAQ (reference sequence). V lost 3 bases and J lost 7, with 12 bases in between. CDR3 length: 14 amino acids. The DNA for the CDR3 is TGTGCCAGCAGCTTCGAGAGTCTCGGTGAAAAACTGTTTTTT. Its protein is CASSFESLGEKLFF.

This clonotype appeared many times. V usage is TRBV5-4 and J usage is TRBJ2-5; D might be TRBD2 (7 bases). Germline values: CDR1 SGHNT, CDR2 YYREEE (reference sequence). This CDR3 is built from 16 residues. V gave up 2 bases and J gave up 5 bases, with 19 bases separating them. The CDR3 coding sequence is TGTGCCAGCAGCTTCGAACCTAGCGGAGGGGGGGAGACCCAGTACTTC. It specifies CASSFEPSGGGETQYF.

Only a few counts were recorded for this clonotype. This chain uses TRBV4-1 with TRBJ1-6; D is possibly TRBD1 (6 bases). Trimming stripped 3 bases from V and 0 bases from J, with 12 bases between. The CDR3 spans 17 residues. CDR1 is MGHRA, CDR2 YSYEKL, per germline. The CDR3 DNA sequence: TGCGCCAGCAGCCAGGGGGCAGCGAGCTCCTATAATTCACCCCTCCACTTT. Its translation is CASSQGAASSYNSPLHF.